This T cell receptor beta chain was captured in a study of cytomegalovirus exposure and HLA in healthy donors (dated by TCRdb to 2016 to 2017). Looking at the study overall: According to an earlier analysis of around 600 of the donors, about 170 million T cells yielded roughly 110 million unique TCR beta sequences and 276 Gb of sequence data. To predict cytomegalovirus infection status, the study combined high-throughput TCR immunosequencing, statistical association of individual TCRs with disease status, and machine learning. Using immunosequencing, the study profiled T cell repertoires from some 670 subjects and related those repertoires to cytomegalovirus serostatus. Around 320 gigabases of sequencing data and around 87 million unique TCR sequences were included in an early release covering under 650 HLA-typed donors. A separate validation cohort of over a hundred different subjects was used in addition to the 666-subject first cohort. Genome-wide SNP genotypes for about three fifths of the roughly 670 donors were used in a later genetic analysis, which treated that subset as a discovery cohort. The number of typed donors differed by locus: about 620-640 for A, B, C, DRB1 and DQB1; about 520 for DQA1; 606 for DPA1; and around 490 for DPB1. In a later analysis, previously published TCR beta repertoires from 666 donors were re-analyzed and high-resolution HLA genotyping was added so that TCR occurrence patterns could be studied. On average, around 200,000 unique TCR beta nucleotide sequences were sequenced per donor among more than 350 genotyped donors of the cohort, with roughly 18% of those sequences being non-productive. Donor age, sex, ethnicity and CMV serostatus were compiled alongside the repertoire data. Five DR-DQ haplotypes were treated as single units for association and clustering because of strong linkage in the cohort. In the later analysis, no new phenotypic data were used to find candidate immune exposures; instead, reliance was placed on TCR beta sequences and their occurrence across donors. The genetic ancestry cluster associated with self-reported Caucasian donors included 81% of the 300 to 400 genotyped donors. An earlier analysis of approximately 580 of the donors used high-throughput TCR beta sequencing to judge whether each TCR beta V gene segment behaved as functional or pseudogenic. Every repertoire in the discovery cohort had been generated on one and the same sequencing platform. The study was designed to test whether signatures of past pathogen exposure could be identified by cataloging public T cell receptors. Both class I and class II loci were covered by HLA typing, at four-digit resolution. The investigation overall reported the following: The only immune exposure information available for the cohort was CMV serostatus. A later analysis associated about 17,000 TCR beta sequences with specific HLA alleles at a false discovery rate of 0.05. Most TCR sequences were observed very rarely across donors, whereas some public TCRs were present in many individuals. Only TCR beta chains were sequenced in this cohort, and the absence of alpha or paired-chain data limited detectable features. A further reported finding was that TCR beta sequences accurately predicted the HLA-A and HLA-B alleles for most subjects in the first cohort. In a later analysis, TCR association rates were found to vary across HLA loci, with the most associated TCRs seen for DRB1 alleles and the fewest for HLA-C alleles. Strong co-occurrence of HLA alleles, especially DR and DQ, made assigning TCR associations to individual alleles difficult. A few of the identified cytomegalovirus-associated TCR beta chains were confirmed in vitro to be specific for cytomegalovirus antigens. HLA typing was unavailable for some donors at each locus, so association tests used only the typed subset. In a later analysis, several top co-occurrence clusters were reported to appear linked to parvovirus B19, influenza, CMV and Epstein-Barr virus. In an earlier analysis of over 550 of the donors, most TCR beta V segments were observed in productive rearrangements about 87% or about 30% of the time, broadly matching IMGT annotations. The earlier analysis of 587 of the donors excluded over 15 rarely observed V segments, including chromosome 9 orphons, because counts were too low. The study gave a list of roughly 150 TCR beta chains associated with cytomegalovirus. The authors suggested that the approach could potentially be generalized to other disease states and immunological phenotypes. A later analysis found that HLA-associated TCR beta chains were more clonally expanded and had lower generation probabilities than equally common non-associated chains. In a later genetic analysis, a missense DCLRE1C variant was associated with V-gene and J-gene trimming of TCR beta chains, and the association was replicated in an independent cohort. Correlated functional status among segregating V segments might reflect linkage disequilibrium, but an unknown experimental factor could not be ruled out. Roughly uniform sequencing depth across donors was assumed in presence/absence analyses, although this assumption may not hold. A cluster of highly shared sequence variants was judged likely to represent a technical artifact of the sequencing pipeline. Compared with the 666-donor mean, donors in an Asian-associated ancestry cluster had fewer N-insertions in productive TCRs, according to a later genetic analysis. Some IMGT-functional V segments, including TRBV6-2 and TRBV6-3, could not be told apart with the 87-base-pair reads, so those segments were excluded. According to a later analysis, most CMV-associated TCR beta chains appeared to be HLA-restricted, and the HLA associations seemed to be driven largely by CMV exposure. In both the original and validation cohorts, the classifier was reported to diagnose cytomegalovirus status with high specificity and sensitivity.

The cohort consisted of 650 to 700 healthy bone marrow donors. Cohort members were all nominally healthy when sampled, although unrecorded immune exposures were likely present. The donor tested CMV seronegative and was one of the 352 seronegative cohort members. A peripheral blood sample was collected from each donor, and TCR beta sequencing was performed on peripheral blood mononuclear cells. The Qiagen DNeasy Blood Extraction Kit was used to extract genomic DNA from the blood cell samples. Receptor libraries were prepared by the immunoSEQ multiplex PCR assay. A mixture of 60 forward primers for TCR Vbeta segments and 13 reverse primers for TCR Jbeta segments was used in the multiplex PCR. The CDR3 region of rearranged TCR beta genes was amplified from genomic DNA with a multiplex PCR assay. The amplified TCR beta libraries were sequenced on the Illumina HiSeq System as 87-base-pair reads. The authors' analysis ran thus. A later analysis tallied about 77 million unique TCR beta chains across the 666 repertoires, and about 12 million of those chains were shared by two or more donors. Raw reads were error-corrected and collapsed into unique sequences by a nearest-neighbor algorithm in which closely related sequences were merged to remove PCR and sequencing errors. CDR3 sequences were aligned to IMGT reference sequences to assign V, D and J gene segments. For a sequence to be retained, at least a six-nucleotide match to both a V gene segment and a J gene segment was required. A rearrangement was called productive if the CDR3 had no stop codons and remained in frame with V and J, and every other rearrangement was called non-productive. Following IMGT convention, CDR3 was defined as the stretch from the second conserved V-encoded cysteine up to the conserved J-encoded phenylalanine. The earlier analysis of 587 of the donors excluded sequences that lacked an unambiguous match to a single V gene segment. An earlier analysis of fewer than 750 of the donors called V segments functional above 56.7% productive rearrangements and segregating when the between-donor standard deviation exceeded 5%. A statistical classification framework was built to diagnose cytomegalovirus status from the catalog of TCR beta chain sequences. In a later analysis, V and J genes were assigned by comparing TCR nucleotide sequences against IMGT/GENE-DB human TR gene sequences. In a later analysis, CDR3 sequences and most-parsimonious VDJ recombination scenarios were assigned using the TCRdist pipeline. A later analysis defined each TCR beta chain by its CDR3 amino acid sequence plus V-gene family, and excluded reads lacking a unique V-gene family. In a later analysis, fewer than 600 highly shared, low-generation-probability nucleotide sequences were removed to address suspected cross-contamination and a sequencing artifact. In a later analysis, a clonal expansion index was calculated for each public chain from normalized within-repertoire ranks of inferred template counts. A later analysis computed generation probabilities with a VDJ recombination model fitted to out-of-frame rearrangements, and checked the results against IGoR. Hypergeometric tests were used in a later analysis to score TCR-TCR, TCR-HLA and TCR-CMV co-occurrence, with a repertoire-size bias correction applied to the TCR pairs. False discovery rates were estimated in a later analysis by permuting HLA or CMV assignments 20 times. In a later analysis, co-occurring TCRs were grouped using DBSCAN, with TCRdist sequence similarity added in when clustering inside HLA-allele-positive subsets. Repertoires with fewer than 30,000 or more than 120,000 public chains, plus five repertoires with anomalous nucleotide sharing, were excluded from co-occurrence clustering. TCRdb took over this immuneACCESS table, retaining in-frame rearrangements with V and J assigned. Such tables are incomplete; in checked studies, under half of the missing clones stem from an unresolved V gene, and the remainder is unexplained. V and J calls and clone size follow that table, whereas D and trimming were derived from the DNA. The sample table records some 130,000 clones; 65% to 80% of these occur just once. The ten largest clones represent 2.5% to 4% of the sample.

With regard to this clone: The antigen it binds to is not known. One base away there is no much larger clone; base qualities are not given.

Deletion took 6 bases off V and 6 bases off J, with a span of 15 bases between the germline ends. CDR1 and CDR2, per the germline V gene (reference sequence), are LNHDA and SQIVND. The CDR3 spans 14 residues, from the cysteine through the phenylalanine. This entry keeps only the CDR3 DNA: 42 bases, framed from base 1. The sample taken for sequencing was PBMCs. In this chain, TRBV19 is recombined with TRBJ1-5; matching of 5 bases hints at TRBD1 as the D gene. This receptor was obtained from a man aged 40-50 years in good health and CMV-seronegative. The nucleotide sequence reads TGTGCCAGTAGCGGAGGGGCGGAGGGTCAGCCCCAGCATTTT. Its translation reads: CASSGGAEGQPQHF.